What follows are 3 T cell receptor beta chains derived from one specimen sequenced in a study of CD8 T cells in ankylosing spondylitis (dated by TCRdb to between 2016 and 2019). The library came from 5' RACE. Sequencing was performed on an Illumina HiSeq 2500. The raw public reads went through TCRdb reprocessing: fastp at Q25, MiXCR clone calling, in-frame beta chains kept. CDR3 protein sequences are deduplicated, and each keeps its most common genes and DNA. Within this sample are a few hundred thousand distinct CDR3 sequences, with about 20% of them counted one time only. The ten most abundant clones make up about 16% of the sample. General conclusions and limits of the study: Blood from ankylosing spondylitis patients appeared to be characterized by a TCR beta motif composed of about 8 highly homologous amino acid variants.

The antigens of these receptors remain unknown. The sequenced material came from blood, either unsorted or a sorted T cell fraction (not recorded which). Source of these receptors: a male donor with ankylosing spondylitis.

This clonotype showed up just a few times. V usage is TRBV7-2 and J usage is TRBJ1-5; 8 bases align to TRBD1. Germline values: CDR1 SGHTA, CDR2 FQGNSA. The junction had 8 bases not matched to a gene; V was cut back by 3 bases and J by 7 bases. The CDR3 consists of 15 residues. The CDR3 is CASSFDGQGGQPQHF. The CDR3 DNA follows: TGTGCCAGCAGCTTTGACGGACAGGGAGGGCAGCCCCAGCATTTT.

This clonotype has just a few counts. The V gene is TRBV12-3 or TRBV12-4, the J gene TRBJ1-5; D uncertain. Trimming took 6 bases from V and 0 from J, leaving 15 bases between them. The CDR3 extends over 16 amino acids. CDR3 DNA sequence: TGTGCCAGCAGCCAGACGACGGATTATAGCAATCAGCCCCAGCATTTT. This gives the protein CASSQTTDYSNQPQHF.

This clonotype has more than one count but fewer than ten. The J gene is TRBJ1-2, the V gene TRBV3-1; TRBD1 is a possible D gene (5 bases). V was clipped by 4 bases and J by 0 bases, with 12 bases between them. This CDR3 spans 15 amino acids. The germline CDR1 and CDR2 sequences are LGHDT and YNNKEL (reference sequence). The CDR3 loop is CASSPTGPPNYGYTF. The CDR3 DNA sequence: TGTGCCAGCAGCCCGACGGGACCTCCTAACTATGGCTACACCTTC.